This TCR beta chain derives from a study of CD8 T cells in ankylosing spondylitis. Study findings and constraints: Ankylosing spondylitis blood appeared to carry a characteristic TCR beta motif of roughly eight highly homologous variants. Within peripheral blood, clones linked to disease were CD8+ and relatively rare. Prior work had noted some motif variants in reactive arthritis blood and synovial fluid.

This clonotype was picked up many times. The antigen is unknown. TCR beta libraries were made by quantitative 5'-RACE with molecular barcodes. MiXCR, run by TCRdb on the 5' RACE reads, gives a single entry per CDR3 protein. Seen here are 250,000 or so distinct CDR3 sequences, under 30% observed once, and the top ten hold less than 0.75%. The V gene's germline CDR1 is DFQATT and CDR2 SNEGSKA (reference sequence). CDR3 size: 15 residues. With 0 bases removed from V and 6 bases from J, the gap between germline ends came to 12 bases. This sequence joins TRBV20-1 and TRBJ1-6, with D perhaps matching TRBD1 (6 bases). The sequence came from a male donor with ankylosing spondylitis or in good health (not recorded which). The sample comprised blood, either unsorted or a sorted T cell fraction (not recorded which). The CDR3 DNA reads TGCAGTGCTAGAGACCAGGACAGTGGTAATTCACCCCTCCACTTT. Protein: CSARDQDSGNSPLHF.